The present entry profiles one TCR beta chain with its context. No antigen is known for it. The data originate from a study of Ad26.COV2.S vaccination and SARS-CoV-2 variants. Study results and caveats: Placebo recipients had lower spike-specific TCR breadth than vaccine recipients. Placebo recipients and vaccine recipients were similar in non-spike TCR breadth. Analytic work on TCR breadth and depth might have understated the full extent of total T cell responses. In vaccinated individuals, spike-specific CD8+ and CD4+ T cell responses reportedly displayed substantial breadth.

The CDR3 is made up of 14 amino acids. Germline CDR1 and CDR2: LNHDA and SQIVND (reference sequence). Trimming left V 11 bases short and J 0 bases short, with 14 bases between. TCRdb's copy holds only in-frame clones and misses some; the assay was immunoSEQ multiplex PCR. The table includes around 100,000 clones, approximately 86% detected once. Here the sequenced sample was peripheral blood, taken after recovery from COVID-19. This receptor was identified in a human donor who had recovered from COVID-19. The V and J genes are TRBV19 and TRBJ1-5; TRBD1 might be the D (5 bases). The CDR3 reads CACRQSSSNQPQHF. In DNA form, the CDR3 reads TGTGCCTGCCGACAGTCTTCTAGCAATCAGCCCCAGCATTTT. The entire variable domain, with the rest obtained from reference TRBV19 and TRBJ1-5, is as follows: DGGITQSPKYLFRKEGQNVTLSCEQNLNHDAMYWYRQDPGQGLRLIYYSQIVNDFQKGDIAEGYSVSREKKESFPLTVTSAQKNPTAFYLCACRQSSSNQPQHFGDGTRLSIL.